This T cell receptor beta chain is drawn from a study of blood T cell repertoires in COVID-19. Per the original methods: Nucleated cell counts were estimated from reference gene primer amplification. Some clones are missing from TCRdb's copy, which holds only in-frame ones; the method was immunoSEQ multiplex PCR. V, J and clone size were drawn from that table, and D and trimming were deduced from the DNA. The sample lists a few hundred thousand clones; around 80% were seen once. This CDR3 spans 18 amino acids. CDR1 and CDR2 from the germline V gene are SGHAT and FQNNGV. Losses at the gene ends were 2 bases for V and 2 bases for J; bases not matched to a gene: 10.

The sample was peripheral blood. J is TRBJ2-5 and V is TRBV11-2, with 11 bases matching TRBD2. This TCR was recovered from a woman between 65 and 79 years old with acute or convalescent COVID-19. The CDR3 spells CASSLLKTSGVIQETQYF. The CDR3 DNA sequence: TGTGCCAGCAGCTTACTTAAGACTAGCGGGGTCATACAAGAGACCCAGTACTTC.